This T cell receptor (beta chain) stems from a study of metastatic and nonmetastatic thyroid tumors. Study outcomes and limitations: Significantly higher TCR beta diversity was reportedly seen in malignant thyroid tumors than benign nodules, in blood and tumor.

TCRdb re-called clones via MiXCR from the PCR reads. The table records about 33,000 clones, 9.5% to 14% of them present only once. The germline CDR1 and CDR2 sequences are MGHRA and YSYEKL. The J segment lost 6 bases and the V segment lost 1 base, leaving 8 bases of the junction unmatched. This CDR3 is 16 amino acids long. All patients reached thyroid surgery having received no treatment beforehand. This clone has a count of ten or more. Its matching antigen is unknown. The sequenced sample consisted of blood. The sequence came from a female donor with papillary thyroid cancer or a benign thyroid nodule (not recorded which). Some clones in this sample may be carry-over from other donors' samples. V and J are TRBV4-1 and TRBJ2-2; 7 nucleotides match TRBD1. The CDR3 reads CASSQGTGGSPGELFF. In DNA form, the CDR3 reads TGCGCCAGCAGCCAAGGGACAGGCGGAAGTCCCGGGGAGCTGTTTTTT.